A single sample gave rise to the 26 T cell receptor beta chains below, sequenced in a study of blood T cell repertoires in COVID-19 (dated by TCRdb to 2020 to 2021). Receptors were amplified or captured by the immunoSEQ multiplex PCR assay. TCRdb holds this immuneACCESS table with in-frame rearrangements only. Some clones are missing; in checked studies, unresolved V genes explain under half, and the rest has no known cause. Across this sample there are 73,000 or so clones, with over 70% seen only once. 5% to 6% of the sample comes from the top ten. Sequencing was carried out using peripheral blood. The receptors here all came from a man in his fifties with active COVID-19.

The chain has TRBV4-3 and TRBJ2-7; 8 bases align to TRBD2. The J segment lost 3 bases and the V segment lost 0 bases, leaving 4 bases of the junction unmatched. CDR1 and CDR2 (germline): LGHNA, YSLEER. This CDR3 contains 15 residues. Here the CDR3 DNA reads TGCGCCAGCAGCCAAGAACCGGGACTAGTCTACGAGCAGTACTTC. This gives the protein CASSQEPGLVYEQYF.

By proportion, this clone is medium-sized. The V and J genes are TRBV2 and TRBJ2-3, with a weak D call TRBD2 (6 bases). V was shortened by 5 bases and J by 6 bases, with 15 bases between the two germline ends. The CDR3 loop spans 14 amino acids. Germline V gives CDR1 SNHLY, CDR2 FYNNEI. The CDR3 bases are TGTGCCAGCAGTCGGGGACTCCTATCCGATACGCAGTATTTT. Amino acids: CASSRGLLSDTQYF.

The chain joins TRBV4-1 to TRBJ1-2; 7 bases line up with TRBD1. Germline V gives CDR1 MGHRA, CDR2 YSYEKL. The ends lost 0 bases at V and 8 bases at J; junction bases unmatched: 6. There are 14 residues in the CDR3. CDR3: CASSQEVQGWGYTF. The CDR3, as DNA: TGCGCCAGCAGCCAAGAAGTACAGGGGTGGGGCTACACCTTC.

CDR3 DNA: TGTGCCAGCAGGGACTACAGGGGTTCCACTAACTATGGCTACACCTTC. This codes for CASRDYRGSTNYGYTF. The rearrangement uses TRBV28 and TRBJ1-2; 7 bases map to TRBD1. The CDR3 has 16 residues. Germline V CDR1 and CDR2: MDHEN, SYDVKM. V lost 6 bases, J lost 0 bases, and 10 bases stayed unmatched.

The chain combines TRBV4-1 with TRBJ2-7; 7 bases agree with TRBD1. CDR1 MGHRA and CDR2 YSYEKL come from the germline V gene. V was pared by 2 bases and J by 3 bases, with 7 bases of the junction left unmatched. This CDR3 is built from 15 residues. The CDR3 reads CASSQRRDRRYEQYF. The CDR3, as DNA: TGCGCCAGCAGCCAACGCCGGGACAGACGCTACGAGCAGTACTTC.

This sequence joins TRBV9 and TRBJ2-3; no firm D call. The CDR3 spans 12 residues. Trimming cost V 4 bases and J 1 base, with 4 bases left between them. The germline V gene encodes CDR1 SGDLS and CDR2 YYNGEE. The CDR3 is CASSSGTDTQYF. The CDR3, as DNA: TGTGCCAGCAGCTCAGGCACAGATACGCAGTATTTT.

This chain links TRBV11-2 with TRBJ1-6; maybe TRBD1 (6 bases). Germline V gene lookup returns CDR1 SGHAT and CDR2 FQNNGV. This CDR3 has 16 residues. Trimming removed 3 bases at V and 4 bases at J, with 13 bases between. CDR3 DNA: TGTGCCAGCAGCTTCCCGACAGGATTTTATAATTCACCCCTCCACTTT. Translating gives CASSFPTGFYNSPLHF.

CDR3 nucleotide sequence: TGTGCCAGCAGCCTCGGGACAGGGGGTAATGAAAAACTGTTTTTT. Translation gives CASSLGTGGNEKLFF. This chain links TRBV3-1 (or the pseudogene TRBV3-2) with TRBJ1-4, with 11 bases matching TRBD1. V lost 4 bases to trimming and J lost 4 bases; unmatched junction nucleotides: 2. CDR3 length equals 15 residues. Germline CDR1 is LGHDT and CDR2 is YNNKEL (reference sequence).

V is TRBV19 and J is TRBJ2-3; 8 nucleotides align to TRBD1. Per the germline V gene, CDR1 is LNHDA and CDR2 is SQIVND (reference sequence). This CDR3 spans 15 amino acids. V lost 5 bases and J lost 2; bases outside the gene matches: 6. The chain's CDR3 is CASSPRTGFTDTQYF. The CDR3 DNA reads TGTGCCAGTAGTCCCCGGACAGGGTTCACAGATACGCAGTATTTT.

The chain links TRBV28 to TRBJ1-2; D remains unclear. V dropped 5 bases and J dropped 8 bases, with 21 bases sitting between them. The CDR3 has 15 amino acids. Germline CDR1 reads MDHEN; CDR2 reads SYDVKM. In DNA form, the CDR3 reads TGTGCCAGCAGTGAGTTTCCAAGGCAACGGAGGGGCTACACCTTC. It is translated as CASSEFPRQRRGYTF.

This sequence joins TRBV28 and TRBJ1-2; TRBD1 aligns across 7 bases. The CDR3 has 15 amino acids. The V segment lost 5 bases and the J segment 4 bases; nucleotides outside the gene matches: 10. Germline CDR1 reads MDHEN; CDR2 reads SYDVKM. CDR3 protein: CASSPNRGVGYGYTF. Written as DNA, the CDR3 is TGTGCCAGCAGTCCCAACAGGGGAGTCGGCTATGGCTACACCTTC.

CDR3 sequence reads: CASSLEKRGYEQYF. The DNA for the CDR3 is TGTGCCAGCAGCTTGGAGAAGCGGGGCTACGAGCAGTACTTC. The chain employs TRBV5-4 and TRBJ2-7, with 7 bases matching TRBD2. CDR1 and CDR2 (germline): SGHNT, YYREEE (reference sequence). With V trimmed by 0 bases and J by 3 bases, 3 bases remained unmatched. This CDR3 has 14 amino acids.

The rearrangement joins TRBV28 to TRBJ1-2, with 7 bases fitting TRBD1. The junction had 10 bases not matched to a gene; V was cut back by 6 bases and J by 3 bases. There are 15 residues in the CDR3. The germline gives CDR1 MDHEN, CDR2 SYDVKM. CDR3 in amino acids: CASSALGQDYYGYTF. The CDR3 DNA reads TGTGCCAGCAGCGCCCTCGGACAGGACTACTATGGCTACACCTTC.

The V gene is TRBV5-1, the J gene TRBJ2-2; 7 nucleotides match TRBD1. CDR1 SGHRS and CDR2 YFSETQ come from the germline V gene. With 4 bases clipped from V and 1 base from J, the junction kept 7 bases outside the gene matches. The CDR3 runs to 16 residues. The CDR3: CASSRGDSRNTGELFF. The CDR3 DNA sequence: TGCGCCAGCAGCCGAGGGGACAGTCGGAACACCGGGGAGCTGTTTTTT.

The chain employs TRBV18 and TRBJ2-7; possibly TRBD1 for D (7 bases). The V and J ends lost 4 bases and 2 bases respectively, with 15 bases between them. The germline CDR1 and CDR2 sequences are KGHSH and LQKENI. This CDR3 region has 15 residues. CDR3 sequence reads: CASSRESGGTYEQYF. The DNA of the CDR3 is TGTGCCAGCTCACGCGAGTCAGGGGGGACCTACGAGCAGTACTTC.

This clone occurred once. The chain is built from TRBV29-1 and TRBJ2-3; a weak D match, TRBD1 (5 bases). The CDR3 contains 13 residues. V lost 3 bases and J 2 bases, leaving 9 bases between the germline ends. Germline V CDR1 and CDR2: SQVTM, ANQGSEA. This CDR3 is CSVDRGSTDTQYF. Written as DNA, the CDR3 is TGCAGCGTTGATAGGGGATCCACAGATACGCAGTATTTT.

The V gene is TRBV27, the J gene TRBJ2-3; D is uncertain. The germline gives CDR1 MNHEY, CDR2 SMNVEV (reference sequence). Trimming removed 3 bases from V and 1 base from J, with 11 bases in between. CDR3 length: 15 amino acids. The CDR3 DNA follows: TGTGCCAGCAGTTTCCGAGTCCTACGCACAGATACGCAGTATTTT. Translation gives CASSFRVLRTDTQYF.

CDR3 protein: CASMEAGDTNEQFF. CDR3 coding DNA: TGTGCCAGTATGGAGGCGGGAGATACTAATGAGCAGTTCTTC. The chain has TRBV19 and TRBJ2-1; 7 bases are a match to TRBD2. The CDR3 consists of 14 residues. The trim removed 7 bases at V and 7 bases at J, leaving 10 bases unmatched. Germline loops: CDR1 LNHDA, CDR2 SQIVND (reference sequence).

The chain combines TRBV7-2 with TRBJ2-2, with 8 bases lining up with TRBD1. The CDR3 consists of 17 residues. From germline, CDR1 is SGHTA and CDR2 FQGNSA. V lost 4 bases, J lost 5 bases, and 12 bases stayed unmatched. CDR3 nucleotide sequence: TGTGCCAGCAGCTCCGGACAGGGACCTTTGAGGACCGGGGAGCTGTTTTTT. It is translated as CASSSGQGPLRTGELFF.

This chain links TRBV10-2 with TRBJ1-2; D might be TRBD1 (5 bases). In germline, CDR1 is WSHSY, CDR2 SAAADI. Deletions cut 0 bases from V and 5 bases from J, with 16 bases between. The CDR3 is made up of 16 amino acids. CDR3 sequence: CASSESGDLKSYGYTF. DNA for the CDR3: TGCGCCAGCAGTGAGTCAGGGGATTTGAAAAGTTATGGCTACACCTTC.

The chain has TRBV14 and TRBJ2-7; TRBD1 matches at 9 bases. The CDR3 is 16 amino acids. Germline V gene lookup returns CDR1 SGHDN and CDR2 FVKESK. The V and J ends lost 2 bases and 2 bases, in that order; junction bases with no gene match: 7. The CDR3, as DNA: TGTGCCAGCAGCCAAACGCGTGACAGGGGGACCTACGAGCAGTACTTC. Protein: CASSQTRDRGTYEQYF.

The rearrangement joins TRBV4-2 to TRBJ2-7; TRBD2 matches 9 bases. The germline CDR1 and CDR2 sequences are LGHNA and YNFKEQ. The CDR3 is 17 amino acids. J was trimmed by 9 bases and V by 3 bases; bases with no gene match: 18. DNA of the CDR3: TGTGCCAGCAGCCAGGGCATCTGGCGGCGGGAGGGCCAGGCGCAGTACTTC. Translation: CASSQGIWRREGQAQYF.

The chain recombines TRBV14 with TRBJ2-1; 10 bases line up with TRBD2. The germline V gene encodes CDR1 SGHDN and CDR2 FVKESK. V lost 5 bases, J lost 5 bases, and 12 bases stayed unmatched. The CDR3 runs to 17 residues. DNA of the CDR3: TGTGCCAGCAGCTACCTCCTAGCGGGGGCCTCTAACAATGAGCAGTTCTTC. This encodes CASSYLLAGASNNEQFF.

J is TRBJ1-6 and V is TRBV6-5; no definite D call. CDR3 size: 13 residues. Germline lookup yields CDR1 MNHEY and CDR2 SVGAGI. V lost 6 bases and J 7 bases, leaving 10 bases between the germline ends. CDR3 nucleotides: TGTGCCAGCAGGGCGACTTGGAATTCACCCCTCCACTTT. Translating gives CASRATWNSPLHF.

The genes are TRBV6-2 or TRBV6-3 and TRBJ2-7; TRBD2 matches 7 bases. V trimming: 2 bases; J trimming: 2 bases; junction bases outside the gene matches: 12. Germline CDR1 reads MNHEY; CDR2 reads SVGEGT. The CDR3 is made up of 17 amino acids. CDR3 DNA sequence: TGTGCCAGCAGTTACAGAACTGCCAGCGCGGGGGCCTACGAGCAGTACTTC. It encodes CASSYRTASAGAYEQYF.

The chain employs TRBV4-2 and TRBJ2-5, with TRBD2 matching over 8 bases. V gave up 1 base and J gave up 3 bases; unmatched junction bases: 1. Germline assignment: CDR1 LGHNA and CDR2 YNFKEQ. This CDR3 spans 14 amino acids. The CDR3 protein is CASSQGGLEETQYF. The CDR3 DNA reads TGTGCCAGCAGCCAAGGGGGACTAGAAGAGACCCAGTACTTC.